The 31 T cell receptor beta chains in this list originate from one sample, sequenced in a study of blood T cell repertoires in COVID-19. The repertoire was sequenced with immunoSEQ multiplex PCR; TCRdb's copy has only in-frame clones and lacks some. The data contain tens of thousands of clones, over 85% of them singletons. The specimen was peripheral blood. Source of these receptors: a man between 65 and 85 years old with active COVID-19.

V usage is TRBV30 and J usage is TRBJ2-5, with 7 bases that match TRBD2. The trim removed 0 bases at V and 6 bases at J, leaving 7 bases unmatched. Germline V gene data show CDR1 as GTSNPN and CDR2 as SVGIG (reference sequence). The CDR3 is 14 amino acids. CDR3 nucleotide sequence: TGTGCCTGGAGTGTACCGCGGGGGATGAAGACCCAGTACTTC. Its protein is CAWSVPRGMKTQYF.

This chain links TRBV6-5 with TRBJ2-7; D gene uncertain. With 6 bases removed from V and 7 bases from J, the gap between germline ends came to 10 bases. The CDR3 runs to 11 residues. Germline V gene lookup returns CDR1 MNHEY and CDR2 SVGAGI. The CDR3 sequence: CASSSDREQYV. The CDR3 coding sequence is TGTGCCAGCAGCTCAGATCGAGAGCAGTACGTC.

A single count supports this clone. The chain employs TRBV5-5 and TRBJ1-1, with unresolved D. V lost 3 bases to trimming and J lost 0 bases, with 12 bases between them. The CDR3 loop spans 15 amino acids. Looked up from germline, CDR1 is SGHKS and CDR2 is YYEKEE (reference sequence). Here the CDR3 reads CASSYPGALNTEAFF. CDR3 coding DNA: TGTGCCAGCAGCTATCCGGGAGCCCTGAACACTGAAGCTTTCTTT.

This rearrangement joins TRBV3-1 (or the pseudogene TRBV3-2) to TRBJ2-5; weak D call: TRBD1 (5 bases). With 4 bases removed from V and 1 base from J, the gap between germline ends came to 13 bases. The CDR3 is 15 amino acids. Germline V CDR1 and CDR2: LGHDT, YNNKEL (reference sequence). The CDR3 here is CASSPQGRVQETQYF. CDR3 in DNA: TGTGCCAGCAGCCCGCAGGGCAGGGTCCAAGAGACCCAGTACTTC.

The V and J genes are TRBV9 and TRBJ2-1; D is uncertain. The germline V and J ends were trimmed by 0 bases and 7 bases, with 20 bases remaining between them. Germline V gene lookup returns CDR1 SGDLS and CDR2 YYNGEE. There are 17 residues in the CDR3. CDR3 nucleotide sequence: TGTGCCAGCAGCGTAGTCTCCACAGCCGTATTAATTAATGAGCAGTTCTTC. It translates to CASSVVSTAVLINEQFF. The full variable domain, its missing parts supplied by reference TRBV9 and TRBJ2-1, is DSGVTQTPKHLITATGQRVTLRCSPRSGDLSVYWYQQSLDQGLQFLIQYYNGEERAKGNILERFSAQQFPDLHSELNLSSLELGDSALYFCASSVVSTAVLINEQFFGPGTRLTVL.

CDR3: CASSPPSQGETQYF. The CDR3 region has the DNA TGTGCCAGCTCACCACCGTCACAGGGAGAGACCCAGTACTTC. The rearrangement uses TRBV18 and TRBJ2-5, with a possible D match to TRBD1 (6 bases). The CDR3 is made up of 14 amino acids. CDR1 KGHSH and CDR2 LQKENI come from the germline V gene. Trimming left V 0 bases short and J 4 bases short, with 9 bases between.

The CDR3 loop is CASSQGDRNYNSPLHF. The CDR3 DNA follows: TGCGCCAGCAGCCAAGGGGACAGAAACTATAATTCACCCCTCCACTTT. This rearrangement joins TRBV4-3 to TRBJ1-6, with 7 positions matching TRBD1. V dropped 1 base and J dropped 3; count of bases not matched to a gene: 3. Per germline, CDR1 LGHNA and CDR2 YSLEER. This CDR3 region has 16 residues.

For this clone: In the same sample, other DNA sequences code for this CDR3. V usage is TRBV18 and J usage is TRBJ1-1; TRBD1 matches at 10 bases. Germline V gene lookup returns CDR1 KGHSH and CDR2 LQKENI. The junction had 3 bases not matched to a gene; V was cut back by 5 bases and J by 0 bases. The CDR3 totals 15 residues. CDR3: CASSLGQGMNTEAFF. CDR3 DNA sequence: TGTGCCAGCTCATTGGGACAGGGGATGAACACTGAAGCTTTCTTT.

The chain employs TRBV6-5 and TRBJ1-1; possibly TRBD1 for D (6 bases). V lost 7 bases and J lost 5, with 11 bases in between. CDR3 size: 12 residues. CDR1 and CDR2 (germline): MNHEY, SVGAGI. CDR3 in DNA: TGTGCCAGCACCAACAGGGATACTGAAGCTTTCTTT. Encoded protein: CASTNRDTEAFF.

This clone appeared a single time. The chain is built from TRBV7-9 and TRBJ2-5; the D gene is possibly TRBD2 (7 bases). Germline lookup yields CDR1 SEHNR and CDR2 FQNEAQ (reference sequence). This CDR3 is built from 16 residues. Trimming removed 5 bases at V and 2 bases at J, with 18 bases between. CDR3 bases: TGTGCCAGCAGCCCAACCGGGGGGCGGGGACAAGAGACCCAGTACTTC. Amino acids: CASSPTGGRGQETQYF.

This CDR3 is CASSMTRSLNQPQHF. For the CDR3, the DNA is TGTGCCAGTAGTATGACACGCAGCTTAAATCAGCCCCAGCATTTT. This chain links TRBV19 with TRBJ1-5; no definite D call. Germline-derived CDR1 and CDR2 are LNHDA and SQIVND (reference sequence). V shed 3 bases and J shed 4 bases, with 13 bases lying between them. This CDR3 has 15 amino acids.

The chain carries TRBV5-5 and TRBJ2-1; the D gene is possibly TRBD2 (5 bases). Per the germline V gene, CDR1 is SGHKS and CDR2 is YYEKEE (reference sequence). V shed 0 bases and J shed 7 bases, with 5 bases lying between them. The CDR3 has 12 residues. The DNA for the CDR3 is TGTGCCAGCAGCTTGGGACTAAATGAGCAGTTCTTC. This encodes CASSLGLNEQFF. The variable domain in full, with the rest retrieved from reference TRBV5-5 and TRBJ2-1, is DAGVTQSPTHLIKTRGQQVTLRCSPISGHKSVSWYQQVLGQGPQFIFQYYEKEERGRGNFPDRFSARQFPNYSSELNVNALLLGDSALYLCASSLGLNEQFFGPGTRLTVL.

V usage is TRBV18 and J usage is TRBJ2-3, with 7 bases aligning to TRBD2. The germline V gene has CDR1 KGHSH and CDR2 LQKENI. V was clipped by 2 bases and J by 4 bases; unmatched bases: 6. This CDR3 has 15 residues. CDR3 nucleotide sequence: TGTGCCAGCTCACCAACGGGGGGACCACCAGATACGCAGTATTTT. Protein sequence: CASSPTGGPPDTQYF.

In its sample, this clone was seen once. This sequence joins TRBV5-1 and TRBJ1-1; D might be TRBD1 (5 bases). The CDR3 has 17 residues. Germline V CDR1 and CDR2: SGHRS, YFSETQ. Trimming removed 1 base from V and 3 bases from J, with 19 bases in between. Here the CDR3 reads CASSLNARSGRDTEAFF. The CDR3 DNA follows: TGCGCCAGCAGCTTGAACGCTAGATCAGGGCGAGACACTGAAGCTTTCTTT.

The chain couples TRBV2 to TRBJ1-5, with D possibly TRBD1 on 5 matching bases. The germline V and J ends were trimmed by 3 bases and 3 bases, with 6 bases remaining between them. CDR1 and CDR2 (germline): SNHLY, FYNNEI. The CDR3 length is 13 residues. The CDR3 bases are TGTGCCAGCAGTGACAGGGTCAATCAGCCCCAGCATTTT. As protein: CASSDRVNQPQHF. Looking up the rest from reference TRBV2 and TRBJ1-5 gives the full variable domain: EPEVTQTPSHQVTQMGQEVILRCVPISNHLYFYWYRQILGQKVEFLVSFYNNEISEKSEIFDDQFSVERPDGSNFTLKIRSTKLEDSAMYFCASSDRVNQPQHFGDGTRLSIL.

For this clone: One junction end does not reproduce the germline sequence, and a read error may be involved. The rearrangement uses TRBV11-2 and TRBJ1-5; 8 bases map to TRBD1. This CDR3 has 16 residues. Germline assignment: CDR1 SGHAT and CDR2 FQNNGV. CDR3 DNA sequence: TGTGCCAGCAGCCTAGAGGGGACAGGTTCAAATCAGCCCCAGCATTTT. Protein product: CASSLEGTGSNQPQHF.

This chain joins TRBV3-1 (or the pseudogene TRBV3-2) and TRBJ1-2; 8 bases line up with TRBD1. The CDR3 consists of 13 residues. V lost 0 bases to trimming and J lost 7 bases; unmatched junction nucleotides: 1. Per the germline V gene, CDR1 is LGHDT and CDR2 is YNNKEL (reference sequence). This CDR3 is CASSQDTGGGYTF. CDR3 nucleotides: TGTGCCAGCAGCCAAGATACAGGGGGTGGCTACACCTTC.

The chain links TRBV3-1 (or the pseudogene TRBV3-2) to TRBJ2-3; the match to TRBD2 covers 10 bases. Trimming at V came to 4 bases and at J to 5 bases, leaving 3 bases not matched to a gene. CDR1 is LGHDT and CDR2 is YNNKEL in the germline V gene (reference sequence). This CDR3 region has 14 residues. CDR3 region: CASSLAGGGDTQYF. CDR3 nucleotide sequence: TGTGCCAGCAGCCTAGCGGGGGGAGGAGATACGCAGTATTTT.

The chain is built from TRBV20-1 and TRBJ1-2; TRBD1 matches 9 bases. The V gene's germline CDR1 is DFQATT and CDR2 SNEGSKA (reference sequence). V gave up 5 bases and J gave up 7 bases; unmatched junction bases: 2. CDR3 length: 11 amino acids. DNA for the CDR3: TGCAGTGCTGGGGACAGGGCTGGCTACACCTTC. It yields the protein CSAGDRAGYTF.

This sequence joins TRBV3-1 (or the pseudogene TRBV3-2) and TRBJ1-6; 7 bases line up with TRBD1. Germline V gene data show CDR1 as LGHDT and CDR2 as YNNKEL (reference sequence). V was pared by 0 bases and J by 7 bases, with 6 bases of the junction left unmatched. The CDR3 runs to 16 residues. In nucleotides, the CDR3 is TGTGCCAGCAGCCAAGAGACAGGGCCCCGGAATTCACCCCTCCACTTT. This gives the protein CASSQETGPRNSPLHF.

The chain joins TRBV7-3 to TRBJ2-5, with TRBD2 as a possible D gene (5 bases). There are 14 residues in the CDR3. CDR1 and CDR2 from the germline V gene are SGHTA and FQGTGA. With 1 base removed from V and 4 bases from J, the gap between germline ends came to 10 bases. CDR3 loop: CASSLNGESETQYF. For the CDR3, the DNA is TGTGCCAGCAGCTTAAATGGGGAGTCAGAGACCCAGTACTTC.

The CDR3 here is CAISNPGIAKNIQYF. The CDR3 DNA reads TGTGCCATCAGTAACCCAGGAATAGCCAAAAACATTCAGTACTTC. The V and J genes are TRBV10-3 and TRBJ2-4; D unresolved. Trimming cost V 5 bases and J 0 bases, with 11 bases left between them. CDR1 and CDR2 (germline): ENHRY, SYGVKD. The length of the CDR3 is 15 residues.

The chain employs TRBV19 and TRBJ2-1; D remains ambiguous. From germline, CDR1 is LNHDA and CDR2 SQIVND (reference sequence). This CDR3 contains 12 residues. V was cut by 4 bases and J by 9 bases, with 10 bases left in between. In DNA, the CDR3 is TGTGCCAGTAGTACTTTAGCCGGTGAGCAGTTCTTC. Amino acids: CASSTLAGEQFF.

J is TRBJ2-5 and V is TRBV6-5, with 7 bases matching TRBD2. CDR1 MNHEY and CDR2 SVGAGI come from the germline V gene. The CDR3 loop spans 15 amino acids. The junction had 6 bases not matched to a gene; V was cut back by 0 bases and J by 5 bases. CDR3 in DNA: TGTGCCAGCAGTTACTCGACGTGGGGGGGGGAGACCCAGTACTTC. Its protein is CASSYSTWGGETQYF.

The table lists this clone with a count of one. The chain links TRBV6-2 or TRBV6-3 to TRBJ1-2, with 10 bases that match TRBD1. The CDR3 spans 14 residues. Germline assignment: CDR1 MNHEY and CDR2 SVGEGT. The junction had 8 bases not matched to a gene; V was cut back by 6 bases and J by 7 bases. The CDR3 DNA reads TGTGCCAGCAGCCGCGGGACAGGGGATGCTGGCTACACCTTC. The encoded protein is CASSRGTGDAGYTF.

This sequence joins TRBV4-2 and TRBJ2-5, with 8 bases matching TRBD2. CDR1 is LGHNA and CDR2 is YNFKEQ in the germline V gene. V was pared by 0 bases and J by 5 bases, with 11 bases of the junction left unmatched. The CDR3 consists of 17 residues. This chain's CDR3 is CASSQDVGGAEGETQYF. The CDR3 DNA sequence: TGTGCCAGCAGCCAAGATGTCGGGGGGGCCGAGGGCGAGACCCAGTACTTC.

The V gene is TRBV9, the J gene TRBJ1-5, with unresolved D. CDR1 is SGDLS, CDR2 YYNGEE, per germline. The ends were cut back, 0 bases at V and 0 bases at J, with 7 bases in the middle. This CDR3 is built from 15 residues. The CDR3 nucleotides are TGTGCCAGCAGCGTAGGCCAGTATAGCAATCAGCCCCAGCATTTT. Translating it yields CASSVGQYSNQPQHF. Full variable domain (remainder filled in from reference TRBV9 and TRBJ1-5): DSGVTQTPKHLITATGQRVTLRCSPRSGDLSVYWYQQSLDQGLQFLIQYYNGEERAKGNILERFSAQQFPDLHSELNLSSLELGDSALYFCASSVGQYSNQPQHFGDGTRLSIL.

CDR3 loop: CASSQLGGNSYNEQFF. CDR3 sequence (DNA): TGTGCCAGCAGCCAGTTAGGCGGGAACTCCTACAATGAGCAGTTCTTC. This rearrangement joins TRBV14 to TRBJ2-1; possibly TRBD2 for D (6 bases). The CDR3 is 16 amino acids. Germline lookup yields CDR1 SGHDN and CDR2 FVKESK. V lost 3 bases and J 0 bases, leaving 12 bases between the germline ends.

The chain links TRBV4-2 to TRBJ2-1; a possible D gene is TRBD1 (6 bases). This CDR3 is 16 amino acids long. CDR1 and CDR2 from the germline V gene are LGHNA and YNFKEQ. V was cut by 0 bases and J by 2 bases, with 11 bases left in between. For the CDR3, the DNA is TGTGCCAGCAGCCAAGACGGGACACTCACCTACAATGAGCAGTTCTTC. It is translated as CASSQDGTLTYNEQFF.

The CDR3 DNA reads TGTGCCATCAGTGAAGGACAGACTGGAAACACCATATATTTT. As protein: CAISEGQTGNTIYF. The chain combines TRBV10-3 with TRBJ1-3; possible D gene TRBD1, 6 bases. The CDR3 spans 14 residues. Germline V gives CDR1 ENHRY, CDR2 SYGVKD. Trimming removed 3 bases at V and 2 bases at J, with 8 bases between.

This chain uses TRBV4-1 with TRBJ2-1; TRBD2 matches at 13 bases. V dropped 5 bases and J dropped 7; count of bases not matched to a gene: 8. Germline V CDR1 and CDR2: MGHRA, YSYEKL. The CDR3 has 16 amino acids. The CDR3 sequence is CASSKRTSGGLNEQFF. The CDR3 DNA reads TGCGCCAGCAGCAAACGGACTAGCGGGGGCCTTAATGAGCAGTTCTTC.